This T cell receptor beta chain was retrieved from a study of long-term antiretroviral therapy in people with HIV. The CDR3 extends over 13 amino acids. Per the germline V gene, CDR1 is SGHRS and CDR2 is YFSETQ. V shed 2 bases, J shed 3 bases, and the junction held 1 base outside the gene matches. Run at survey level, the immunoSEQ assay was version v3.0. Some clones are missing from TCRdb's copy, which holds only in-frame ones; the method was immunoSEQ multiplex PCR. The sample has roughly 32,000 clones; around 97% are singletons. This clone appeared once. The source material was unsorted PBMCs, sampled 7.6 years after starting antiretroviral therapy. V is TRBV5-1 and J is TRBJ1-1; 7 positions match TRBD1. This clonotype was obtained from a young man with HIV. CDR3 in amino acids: CASSFDRDTEAFF. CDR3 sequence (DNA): TGCGCCAGCAGCTTCGACAGGGACACTGAAGCTTTCTTT.